Listed below are T cell receptor beta chains from one sample, sequenced in a study of Graves' ophthalmopathy and Graves' hyperthyroidism. MiXCR was run by TCRdb on the multiplex PCR reads, yielding one entry per CDR3 protein. Seen here are hundreds of thousands of distinct CDR3 sequences, 22% observed once, and the top ten hold approximately 6.5%. What was sequenced was peripheral blood. These receptors were obtained from a woman aged 18-35 years with stable Graves' hyperthyroidism. Some clones in this sample may be carry-over from other donors' samples. Both conserved end residues are part of each CDR3. Fields, in order: J gene, V gene, D gene, clone size, CDR3 DNA, CDR3 protein. A D gene is named only where the DNA matches it firmly. Size tells how often a clone was seen (once, few, many) or the class of an expanded clone, and some rows leave it out.

>TRBJ1-2|TRBV4-3|-|-
TGCGCCAGCAGCCGGTTCTTCGACGGCTATGGCTACAGCTTC
CASSRFFDGYGYSF
>TRBJ2-2|TRBV4-2|TRBD2|many
TGTGCCAGCAGCCAAGATCGGGGGGGAGTGAACACCGGGGAGCTGTTTTTT
CASSQDRGGVNTGELFF
>TRBJ2-7|TRBV7-2|-|many
TGTGCCAGCAGCTTATTACCCCTAGGGGGGTACGAGCAGTACTTC
CASSLLPLGGYEQYF
>TRBJ1-1|TRBV29-1|-|many
TGCAGCGGAGCGGCCAAGGGAAACACTGAAGCTTTCTTT
CSGAAKGNTEAFF
>TRBJ2-7|TRBV20-1|-|many
TGCAGCGCTCTTTCCACTACGGAACCCTACGAGCAGTACTTC
CSALSTTEPYEQYF
>TRBJ1-1|TRBV6-1|-|many
TGTGCCAGCAGTCGACTCCTCCAAGGTGAAGCTTTCTTT
CASSRLLQGEAFF
>TRBJ1-5|TRBV12-3/TRBV12-4|-|many
TGTGCCAGCAGTTTCGGCGGGGTGGCTCAGCCCCAGCATTTT
CASSFGGVAQPQHF
>TRBJ1-5|TRBV3-1|-|many
TGTGCCAGCAGGCCTATAACGCCCCAGCATTTT
CASRPITPQHF
>TRBJ2-7|TRBV30|-|many
TGTGCCCACGGGGGAGATCGGTGGAGCCCTGCCTACGAGCAGTACTTC
CAHGGDRWSPAYEQYF
>TRBJ2-4|TRBV12-5|TRBD1|few
TGTGCTAGTGCCCGGTCGGGGACAGGGAGCATTCAGTACTTC
CASARSGTGSIQYF
>TRBJ1-2|TRBV20-1|-|few
TGCAGTGCTAGTGGGGGCGCGTATGGCTACACCTTC
CSASGGAYGYTF
>TRBJ2-7|TRBV14|-|-
TGTGCCAGCAGCCAAGATCCGGGGGAGCAGTACTTC
CASSQDPGEQYF
>TRBJ2-5|TRBV5-5|-|many
TGTGCCAGCACCCTACTTATGGGGGTCGGAGAGACCCAGTACTTC
CASTLLMGVGETQYF
>TRBJ1-1|TRBV7-3|-|many
TGTGCCAGCAGCTTAATTGGGGTCACTGAAGCTTTCTTT
CASSLIGVTEAFF
>TRBJ1-2|TRBV10-3|-|many
TGTGCCATCAGTGAGGGGGGGCTTGGCTACACCTTC
CAISEGGLGYTF
>TRBJ1-5|TRBV27|-|-
TGTGCCAGCAGTTTAGGGTTTTATCAGCCCCAGCATTTT
CASSLGFYQPQHF
>TRBJ1-1|TRBV25-1|TRBD1|many
TGTGCCAGCAGTGGTAACAGGGGGCCCGAGAACACTGAAGCTTTCTTT
CASSGNRGPENTEAFF
>TRBJ1-2|TRBV15|-|few
TGTGCCACCAGCAGAGATTGGCCAGGGAGGGACTATGGCTACACCTTC
CATSRDWPGRDYGYTF
>TRBJ2-4|TRBV6-2/TRBV6-3|TRBD2|-
TGTGCCAGCAGTCTAGCGGACATTCAGTACTTC
CASSLADIQYF
>TRBJ1-5|TRBV19|-|-
TGTGCCAGTAGTATCGGCGGACATCAGCCCCAGCATTTT
CASSIGGHQPQHF
>TRBJ1-1|TRBV11-2|-|many
TGTGCCAGCAGCTTAATGCGGGAGGGGGGACCCCTGAACACTGAAGCTTTCTTT
CASSLMREGGPLNTEAFF
>TRBJ2-7|TRBV6-2/TRBV6-3|TRBD2|-
TGTGCCAGCAGATCCGGGACTAGCGATTCCTACGAGCAGTACTTC
CASRSGTSDSYEQYF
>TRBJ1-5|TRBV6-1|-|many
TGTGCCAGCAGATTCACAGGGAACAATCAGCCCCAGCATTTT
CASRFTGNNQPQHF